The clone carrying this T cell receptor beta chain came up a few times. The sample is drawn from a study of blood T cell repertoires in COVID-19. Authors' processing steps: The authors estimated nucleated cell counts from reference gene primer amplification. Only in-frame clones appear in the TCRdb table, and some are missing; sequencing was by immunoSEQ multiplex PCR. The V and J calls and clone size are taken from that table; D and trimming were inferred from the DNA. The repertoire holds over 250,000 clones, with around 86% as singletons. V dropped 0 bases and J dropped 5; count of bases not matched to a gene: 7. The CDR3 consists of 16 residues. Germline-derived CDR1 and CDR2 are SGHRS and YFSETQ. Participants were aged 18 to 89 years, lived in 24 US areas, and enrolled virtually.

The clonotype was recovered from a woman in her late teens or twenties who had recovered from COVID-19. The specimen was PBMCs or T cells enriched from blood (not recorded which). The chain combines TRBV5-1 with TRBJ2-2, with TRBD2 identical over 7 bases. CDR3 sequence reads: CASSLGDGGGTGELFF. CDR3 coding DNA: TGCGCCAGCAGCTTGGGCGACGGCGGGGGTACCGGGGAGCTGTTTTTT.